Sequencing of this T cell receptor (beta chain) was carried out in a study of T cells in tumors after PD-1 blockade. Looked up from germline, CDR1 is SGHDN and CDR2 is FVKESK. The CDR3 is 14 residues long. Trimming stripped 4 bases from V and 0 bases from J, with 9 bases between. By sample share, this clone is medium-sized. Clones were read by immunoSEQ multiplex PCR, and TCRdb kept only the in-frame ones, dropping some. The sample holds several thousand clones, roughly three fifths seen once. Specimen: tumor tissue, collected after anti-PD-1 treatment. The V call is TRBV14, the J call TRBJ1-1; D ambiguous. The TCR sequence derives from a human donor with basal cell carcinoma. The CDR3: CASSLAGLNTEAFF. The CDR3, as DNA: TGTGCCAGCAGCCTGGCTGGGCTGAACACTGAAGCTTTCTTT. Looking up the rest from reference TRBV14 and TRBJ1-1 gives the full variable domain: EAGVTQFPSHSVIEKGQTVTLRCDPISGHDNLYWYRRVMGKEIKFLLHFVKESKQDESGMPNNRFLAERTGGTYSTLKVQPAELEDSGVYFCASSLAGLNTEAFFGQGTRLTVV.